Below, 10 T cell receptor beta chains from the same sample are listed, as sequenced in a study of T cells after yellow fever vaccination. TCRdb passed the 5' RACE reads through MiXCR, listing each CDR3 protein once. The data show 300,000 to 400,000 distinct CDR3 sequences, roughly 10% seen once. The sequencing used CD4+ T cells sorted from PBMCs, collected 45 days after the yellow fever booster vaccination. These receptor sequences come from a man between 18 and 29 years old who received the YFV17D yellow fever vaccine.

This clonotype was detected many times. The CDR3 coding sequence is TGTGCCAGCAGCCCCGGGCCCTTCGAGCGCTCCTACGAGCAGTACGTC. This sequence encodes CASSPGPFERSYEQYV. J is TRBJ2-7 and V is TRBV7-9, with D uncertain. V lost 5 bases and J lost 0, with 17 bases in between. The CDR3 loop spans 16 amino acids. The germline CDR1 and CDR2 sequences are SEHNR and FQNEAQ (reference sequence).

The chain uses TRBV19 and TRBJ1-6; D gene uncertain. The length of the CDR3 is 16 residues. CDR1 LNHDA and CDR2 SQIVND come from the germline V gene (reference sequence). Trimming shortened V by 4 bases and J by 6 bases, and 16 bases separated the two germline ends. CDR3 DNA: TGTGCCAGTAGTAGGGATCTACCCTCGGGTAATTCACCCCTCCACTTT. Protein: CASSRDLPSGNSPLHF.

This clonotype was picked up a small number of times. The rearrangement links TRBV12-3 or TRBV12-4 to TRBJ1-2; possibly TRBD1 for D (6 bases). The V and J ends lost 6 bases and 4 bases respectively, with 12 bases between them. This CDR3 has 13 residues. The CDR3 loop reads CASRPRGGYGYTF. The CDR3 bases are TGTGCCAGCAGACCTCGAGGGGGCTATGGCTACACCTTC.

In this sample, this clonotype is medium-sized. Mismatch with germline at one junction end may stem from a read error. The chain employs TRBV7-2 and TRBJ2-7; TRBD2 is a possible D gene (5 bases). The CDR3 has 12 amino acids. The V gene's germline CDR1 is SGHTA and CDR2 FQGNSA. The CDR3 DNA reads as TGTGCCAGCAGCCCCCGTACGGGGTCTGTTGACTTC. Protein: CASSPRTGSVDF.

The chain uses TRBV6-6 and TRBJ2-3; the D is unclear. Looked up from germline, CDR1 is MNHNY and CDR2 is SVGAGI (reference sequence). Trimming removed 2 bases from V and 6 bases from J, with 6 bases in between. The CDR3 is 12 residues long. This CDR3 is CASSYNPDTQYF. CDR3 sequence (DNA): TGTGCCAGCAGTTACAATCCGGATACGCAGTATTTT.

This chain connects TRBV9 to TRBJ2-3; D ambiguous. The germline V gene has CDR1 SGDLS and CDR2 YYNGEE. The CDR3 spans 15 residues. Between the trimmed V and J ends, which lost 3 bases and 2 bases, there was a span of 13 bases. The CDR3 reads CASSEGVASTDTQYF. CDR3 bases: TGTGCCAGCAGCGAGGGCGTGGCCTCCACAGATACGCAGTATTTT.

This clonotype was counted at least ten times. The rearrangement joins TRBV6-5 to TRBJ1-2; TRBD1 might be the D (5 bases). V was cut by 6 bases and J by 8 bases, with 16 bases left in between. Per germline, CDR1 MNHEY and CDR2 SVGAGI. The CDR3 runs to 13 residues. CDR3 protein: CASRRGGAGGYTF. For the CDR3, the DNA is TGTGCCAGCAGACGGGGGGGTGCTGGGGGCTACACCTTC.

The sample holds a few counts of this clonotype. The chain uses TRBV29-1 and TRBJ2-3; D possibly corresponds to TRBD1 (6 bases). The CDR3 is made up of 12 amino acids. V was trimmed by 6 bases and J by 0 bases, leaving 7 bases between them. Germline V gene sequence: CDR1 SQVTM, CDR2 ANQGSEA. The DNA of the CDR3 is TGCAGCGTGGACAGTAGCACAGATACGCAGTATTTT. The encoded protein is CSVDSSTDTQYF.

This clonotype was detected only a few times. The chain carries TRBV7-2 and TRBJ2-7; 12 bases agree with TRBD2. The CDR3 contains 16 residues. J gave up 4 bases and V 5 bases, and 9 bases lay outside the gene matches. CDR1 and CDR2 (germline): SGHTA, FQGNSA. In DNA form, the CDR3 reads TGTGCCAGCAGCCTGTTACTAGCGGGGGGTCGGTACGAGCAGTACTTC. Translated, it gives CASSLLLAGGRYEQYF.

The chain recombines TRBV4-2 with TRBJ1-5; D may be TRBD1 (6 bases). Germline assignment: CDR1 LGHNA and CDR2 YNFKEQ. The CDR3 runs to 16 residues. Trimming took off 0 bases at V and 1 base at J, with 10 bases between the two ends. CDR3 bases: TGTGCCAGCAGCCAAGAGAGGGGGACGAGCAATCAGCCCCAGCATTTT. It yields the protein CASSQERGTSNQPQHF.